Following are 12 T cell receptor beta chains from one sample sequenced in a study of T-cell memory formation after mild COVID-19. One entry per CDR3 protein results from TCRdb running MiXCR on the 5' RACE reads. Of approximately 300,000 distinct CDR3 sequences listed, 15% are singletons. Sequencing was carried out using PBMCs or a T cell subset sorted from them (not recorded which). The receptor source for this set is a man between 18 and 29 years old who had mild COVID-19 (a few samples of this study predate the infection). Cell type and time point are not known.

This clonotype showed up many times. V and J are TRBV4-3 and TRBJ1-3, with 8 bases lining up with TRBD1. Germline CDR1 reads LGHNA; CDR2 reads YSLEER. The CDR3 has 15 residues. V was pared by 4 bases and J by 4 bases, with 6 bases of the junction left unmatched. Here the CDR3 reads CASSLGWDRGNTIYF. The CDR3 DNA reads TGCGCCAGCAGCCTTGGGTGGGACAGGGGAAACACCATATATTTT.

This chain connects TRBV29-1 to TRBJ1-3; a weak D match, TRBD1 (5 bases). V shed 7 bases and J shed 6 bases, with 10 bases lying between them. CDR3 length equals 11 residues. The germline V gene has CDR1 SQVTM and CDR2 ANQGSEA. In nucleotides, the CDR3 is TGCAGCGCTGTCAGGGAAAACACCATATATTTT. Residues: CSAVRENTIYF.

This clonotype was seen more than once but under ten times. V is TRBV9 and J is TRBJ1-2; 8 nucleotides align to TRBD1. CDR1 and CDR2 (germline): SGDLS, YYNGEE. With V trimmed by 0 bases and J by 2 bases, 6 bases remained unmatched. The CDR3 extends over 16 amino acids. CDR3: CASSVAETGENYGYTF. Written as DNA, the CDR3 is TGTGCCAGCAGCGTAGCTGAGACAGGGGAAAACTATGGCTACACCTTC. The whole variable domain, filled in from reference TRBV9 and TRBJ1-2, reads DSGVTQTPKHLITATGQRVTLRCSPRSGDLSVYWYQQSLDQGLQFLIQYYNGEERAKGNILERFSAQQFPDLHSELNLSSLELGDSALYFCASSVAETGENYGYTFGSGTRLTVV.

The CDR3 sequence: CSASTSNYGYTF. The CDR3 nucleotides are TGCAGTGCTAGTACCTCTAACTATGGCTACACCTTC. The chain uses TRBV20-1 and TRBJ1-2, with unresolved D. Trimming removed 3 bases from V and 0 bases from J, with 5 bases in between. Germline-derived CDR1 and CDR2 are DFQATT and SNEGSKA (reference sequence). The CDR3 is 12 residues long.

Comments on this clonotype: A read error may explain this, as a much larger clone is one base away. CDR3 DNA: TGCAGTGCTAGAGATAGGGGACTAGCGGGGGCCCCCAATGCGCAGTTCTTC. Amino acid sequence: CSARDRGLAGAPNAQFF. V gene TRBV20-1 combines with J gene TRBJ2-1, with 14 bases aligning to TRBD2. CDR3 length: 17 amino acids. Germline V CDR1 and CDR2: DFQATT, SNEGSKA (reference sequence).

V is TRBV6-2 or TRBV6-3 and J is TRBJ2-6, with 7 bases that match TRBD1. The CDR3 runs to 16 residues. The J segment lost 0 bases and the V segment lost 10 bases, leaving 9 bases of the junction unmatched. From germline, CDR1 is MNHEY and CDR2 SVGEGT. In DNA, the CDR3 is TGTGCCACCTCAGGGGACAGAAGCTCTGGGGCCAACGTCCTGACTTTC. Residues: CATSGDRSSGANVLTF.

This clonotype was seen a handful of times. The rearrangement joins TRBV20-1 to TRBJ1-2; D call uncertain. CDR3 size: 16 residues. Germline CDR1 is DFQATT and CDR2 is SNEGSKA (reference sequence). Trimming removed 2 bases at V and 2 bases at J, with 18 bases between. The CDR3 spells CSARLVGLGLNYGYTF. The CDR3 bases are TGCAGTGCTAGATTGGTGGGATTGGGCCTAAACTATGGCTACACCTTC.

This chain connects TRBV6-2 or TRBV6-3 to TRBJ2-7; 7 positions match TRBD1. This CDR3 has 15 amino acids. Looked up from germline, CDR1 is MNHEY and CDR2 is SVGEGT. V lost 0 bases and J lost 4; bases outside the gene matches: 6. CDR3 sequence: CASSYSGQRDYEQYV. In DNA form, the CDR3 reads TGTGCCAGCAGTTACTCGGGACAGAGAGATTACGAGCAGTACGTC.

This chain uses TRBV5-5 with TRBJ2-3; D is undetermined. Trimming stripped 4 bases from V and 0 bases from J, with 12 bases between. CDR1 is SGHKS and CDR2 is YYEKEE in the germline V gene (reference sequence). The CDR3 is 15 amino acids. The CDR3 bases are TGTGCCAGCAGCCGCGGTCCCGTTAGCACAGATACGCAGTATTTT. Protein sequence: CASSRGPVSTDTQYF.

The chain combines TRBV12-3 or TRBV12-4 with TRBJ2-5; TRBD1 matches at 8 bases. The trim removed 5 bases at V and 5 bases at J, leaving 10 bases unmatched. The CDR3 has 15 residues. CDR3 in DNA: TGTGCCAGCAGTCCCGGGACAGGACTTCGGGAGACCCAGTACTTC. The encoded protein is CASSPGTGLRETQYF.

The table lists this clonotype with many counts. This sequence joins TRBV5-1 and TRBJ1-6; D is undetermined. This CDR3 is 16 amino acids long. CDR1 and CDR2 (germline): SGHRS, YFSETQ. Trimming cost V 0 bases and J 9 bases, with 16 bases left between them. The CDR3 loop is CASSLVGAGSISPLHF. For the CDR3, the DNA is TGCGCCAGCAGCTTGGTAGGTGCAGGTAGCATTTCACCCCTCCACTTT.

This clonotype was seen only a few times. The DNA for the CDR3 is TGTGCCACCAGCAGAGATCCGGGAGAGACCCAGTACTTC. Translating it yields CATSRDPGETQYF. This chain links TRBV15 with TRBJ2-5, with unresolved D. This CDR3 comprises 13 residues. V lost 0 bases and J 4 bases, leaving 6 bases between the germline ends. The V gene's germline CDR1 is LNHNV and CDR2 YYDKDF (reference sequence).